Following are 12 T cell receptor beta chains from one sample sequenced in a study of blood T cells in healthy people across ages. Sample-barcoded 5' priming and a J-beta primer mix drove a second PCR of about 6 to 12 cycles. TCRdb reanalysed the 5' RACE reads using MiXCR and keeps one entry per CDR3 protein. This table has some 640,000 distinct CDR3 sequences, less than 35% appearing once. The sample was blood. These receptors came from a woman aged 80 or older in good health.

This clonotype was detected many times. The J gene is TRBJ2-5, the V gene TRBV5-1, with D possibly being TRBD2 (6 bases). The germline V gene encodes CDR1 SGHRS and CDR2 YFSETQ. With 7 bases removed from V and 5 bases from J, the gap between germline ends came to 21 bases. This CDR3 is built from 15 residues. The CDR3 protein is CASRNPLLGLETQYF. In nucleotides, the CDR3 is TGCGCCAGCCGAAACCCGCTTTTGGGACTTGAGACCCAGTACTTC.

In its sample, this clonotype was seen many times. This rearrangement joins TRBV7-2 to TRBJ1-1; D is ambiguous. This CDR3 is 14 amino acids long. Trimming took off 1 base at V and 2 bases at J, with 8 bases between the two ends. CDR1 and CDR2 from the germline V gene are SGHTA and FQGNSA. The CDR3 here is CASSLDGFNTEAFF. CDR3 DNA sequence: TGTGCCAGCAGCTTAGACGGATTTAACACTGAAGCTTTCTTT.

This clonotype was found many times. The chain couples TRBV2 to TRBJ2-7; D is undetermined. Trimming shortened V by 1 base and J by 1 base, and 8 bases separated the two germline ends. The germline gives CDR1 SNHLY, CDR2 FYNNEI. The CDR3 totals 14 residues. CDR3 loop: CASSEVGRSYEQYF. For the CDR3, the DNA is TGTGCCAGCAGTGAAGTCGGACGATCCTACGAGCAGTACTTC.

The sample holds many counts of this clonotype. The J gene is TRBJ2-5, the V gene TRBV20-1, with TRBD1 matching 11 bases. Trimming took 6 bases from V and 5 from J; bases not matched to a gene: 17. Germline lookup yields CDR1 DFQATT and CDR2 SNEGSKA (reference sequence). The CDR3 is 17 residues long. The CDR3 protein is CSANKDRGLMEWETQYF. CDR3 DNA sequence: TGCAGTGCCAACAAGGACAGGGGGCTAATGGAATGGGAGACCCAGTACTTC.

This clonotype was recorded a few times. A much bigger clone sits one base away, suggesting this may be a read error. V gene TRBV24-1 combines with J gene TRBJ2-1; TRBD2 is a possible D gene (5 bases). TRBJ2-7 matches the DNA end more closely, so the J call is doubtful. Germline loops: CDR1 KGHDR, CDR2 SFDVKD. The CDR3 has 13 residues. CDR3 nucleotide sequence: TGTGCCACCGGTGGGAGCTCCTACAATGAGCAGTACTTC. This gives the protein CATGGSSYNEQYF.

This clonotype was seen a handful of times. The chain has TRBV5-1 and TRBJ1-1, with TRBD1 as a possible D gene (6 bases). Germline CDR1 SGHRS, CDR2 YFSETQ. The CDR3 is made up of 15 amino acids. V was shortened by 2 bases and J by 1 base, with 12 bases between the two germline ends. CDR3 sequence reads: CASSFGDTTNTEAFF. DNA for the CDR3: TGCGCCAGCAGCTTCGGGGACACCACGAACACTGAAGCTTTCTTT.

Concerning this clonotype: This may be a read error: a much more frequent sequence differs by one nucleotide. The J gene is TRBJ2-7, the V gene TRBV5-1, with 10 bases that match TRBD1. The J segment lost 3 bases and the V segment lost 3 bases, leaving 3 bases of the junction unmatched. The CDR3 extends over 14 amino acids. In germline, CDR1 is SGHRS, CDR2 YFSETQ. This chain's CDR3 is CASSSGQGLYEQYF. The CDR3 bases are TGCGCCAGCAGCTCGGGACAGGGGCTCTACGAGCAGTACTTC.

This clonotype was observed at least ten times. J is TRBJ2-7 and V is TRBV6-2 or TRBV6-3, with D maybe TRBD1 (6 bases). Trimming pared 7 bases from V and 3 bases from J, leaving 13 bases between. The CDR3 runs to 13 residues. Germline-derived CDR1 and CDR2 are MNHEY and SVGEGT. CDR3 sequence reads: CASTRGQYYEQYF. CDR3 sequence (DNA): TGTGCCAGCACCCGCGGACAGTACTACGAGCAGTACTTC.

Comments on this clonotype: Given a much more abundant clone one base away, this may be a read error. The final CDR3 position lacks the conserved phenylalanine or tryptophan, pointing to a likely read error. This chain uses TRBV5-1 with TRBJ1-2; 9 positions agree with TRBD1. Germline CDR1 SGHRS, CDR2 YFSETQ. The CDR3 extends over 16 amino acids. V dropped 4 bases and J dropped 5; count of bases not matched to a gene: 12. The chain's CDR3 is CASSPIEGQGRYGYTV. In nucleotides, the CDR3 is TGCGCCAGCAGCCCGATTGAGGGACAGGGAAGGTATGGCTACACCGTC.

A few counts support this clonotype. The chain uses TRBV12-3 or TRBV12-4 and TRBJ1-6; no definite D call. With 6 bases removed from V and 5 bases from J, the gap between germline ends came to 11 bases. The CDR3 length is 14 residues. The CDR3, as DNA: TGTGCCAGCAGGTTGTCGGGAAATAATTCACCCCTCCACTTT. Its translation is CASRLSGNNSPLHF.

This clonotype showed up many times. This CDR3 is CASSWDRLRSSYEQYF. Here the CDR3 DNA reads TGTGCCAGCAGTTGGGACAGGCTCCGCTCCTCCTACGAGCAGTACTTC. This chain joins TRBV6-5 and TRBJ2-7, with 8 positions matching TRBD1. The J segment lost 0 bases and the V segment lost 4 bases, leaving 8 bases of the junction unmatched. This CDR3 contains 16 residues. Per the germline V gene, CDR1 is MNHEY and CDR2 is SVGAGI.

The chain has TRBV18 and TRBJ1-1; no clear D gene. Germline V lookup: CDR1 KGHSH, CDR2 LQKENI. V was cut by 2 bases and J by 1 base, with 11 bases left in between. This CDR3 region has 15 residues. The CDR3 DNA sequence: TGTGCCAGCTCACCATCGGCAGATAAGAACACTGAAGCTTTCTTT. Its protein is CASSPSADKNTEAFF.